Below are 6 T cell receptor beta chains sequenced from a single sample in a study of blood T cell repertoires in COVID-19. Data came from immunoSEQ multiplex PCR; TCRdb stores just in-frame clones and leaves some out. The repertoire includes 400,000 to 450,000 clones, 75% to 90% of them detected once, and about 1.4% sits in the top ten. The sequenced sample consisted of peripheral blood. Receptor source: a woman aged 35 to 49 with COVID-19, enrolled during active disease.

V is TRBV7-2 and J is TRBJ1-2, with 10 bases fitting TRBD1. The germline gives CDR1 SGHTA, CDR2 FQGNSA. CDR3 length equals 13 residues. Trimming at V came to 5 bases and at J to 6 bases, leaving 3 bases not matched to a gene. The CDR3: CASSVGTGDGYTF. The CDR3 nucleotides are TGTGCCAGCAGCGTCGGGACAGGGGATGGCTACACCTTC.

The chain combines TRBV19 with TRBJ1-2, with TRBD1 matching 10 bases. This CDR3 is built from 14 residues. V was pared by 4 bases and J by 8 bases, with 7 bases of the junction left unmatched. Germline CDR1 LNHDA, CDR2 SQIVND (reference sequence). The CDR3 here is CASSTRQGAGGYTF. The DNA for the CDR3 is TGTGCCAGTAGTACCCGACAGGGGGCAGGCGGCTACACCTTC.

V and J are TRBV28 and TRBJ2-7; D is perhaps TRBD1 (5 bases). CDR1 MDHEN and CDR2 SYDVKM come from the germline V gene. The CDR3 contains 14 residues. Trimming cost V 7 bases and J 4 bases, with 17 bases left between them. For the CDR3, the DNA is TGTGCCAGCACGGGTGGTGACAGAGCTTACGAGCAGTACTTC. Translation gives CASTGGDRAYEQYF.

The chain is built from TRBV2 and TRBJ2-7, with a tentative D call TRBD1 (5 bases). CDR1 is SNHLY, CDR2 FYNNEI, per germline. CDR3 size: 11 residues. The germline V and J ends were trimmed by 6 bases and 4 bases, with 7 bases remaining between them. The CDR3 loop reads CASRRQYEQYF. In nucleotides, the CDR3 is TGTGCCAGCAGAAGACAGTACGAGCAGTACTTC.

The chain couples TRBV18 to TRBJ1-1; 7 nucleotides line up with TRBD1. The V gene's germline CDR1 is KGHSH and CDR2 LQKENI. V lost 3 bases to trimming and J lost 3 bases; unmatched junction nucleotides: 7. CDR3 size: 15 residues. CDR3 nucleotides: TGTGCCAGCTCACCCTCCGACAGGGTAGACACTGAAGCTTTCTTT. It codes for CASSPSDRVDTEAFF.

The J gene is TRBJ1-3, the V gene TRBV9; no clear D gene. V shed 0 bases and J shed 0 bases, with 10 bases lying between them. Per germline, CDR1 SGDLS and CDR2 YYNGEE. The CDR3 extends over 16 amino acids. This CDR3 reads CASSVVGANSGNTIYF. As DNA, the CDR3 is TGTGCCAGCAGCGTAGTGGGCGCCAACTCTGGAAACACCATATATTTT.